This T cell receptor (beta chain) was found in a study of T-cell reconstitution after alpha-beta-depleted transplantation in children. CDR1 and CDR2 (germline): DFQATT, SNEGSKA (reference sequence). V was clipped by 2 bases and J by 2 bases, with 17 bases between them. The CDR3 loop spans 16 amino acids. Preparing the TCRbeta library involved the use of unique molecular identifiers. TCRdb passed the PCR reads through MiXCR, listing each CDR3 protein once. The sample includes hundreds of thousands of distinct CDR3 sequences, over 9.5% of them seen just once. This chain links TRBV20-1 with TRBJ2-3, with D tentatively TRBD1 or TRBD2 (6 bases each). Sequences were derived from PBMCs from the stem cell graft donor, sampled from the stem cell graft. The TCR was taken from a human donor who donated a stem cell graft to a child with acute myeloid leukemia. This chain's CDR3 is CSARFPLGGHTDTQYF. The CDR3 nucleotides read TGCAGTGCTAGATTCCCCCTCGGGGGACACACAGATACGCAGTATTTT.